The rows below give T cell receptor beta chains drawn from one sample of a study of neurological immune-mediated disorders. TCRdb reprocessed the 5' RACE reads via MiXCR and lists one record per CDR3 protein. The data show tens of thousands of distinct CDR3 sequences, with roughly 3.5% seen just once and 1.5% to 2% held by the top ten. The specimen was PBMCs. These receptors were collected from a man younger than 40 with multiple sclerosis. CDR3s include the opening cysteine and the closing phenylalanine or tryptophan. A D gene is named only where the DNA matches it firmly. Size values are once, few and many counts, or a class for expanded clones, and some rows have none.

>NA|NA|TRBJ2-1|TRBV29-1
CSVIMTGSYRDEQFF
TGCAGCGTGATAATGACCGGATCGTACCGGGATGAGCAGTTCTTC
>many|NA|TRBJ1-5|TRBV9
CASSVGLNQPQHF
TGTGCCAGCAGCGTAGGGTTAAATCAGCCCCAGCATTTT
>many|NA|TRBJ2-6|TRBV5-1
CASSWTVSGANVLTF
TGCGCCAGCAGCTGGACCGTCTCTGGGGCCAACGTCCTGACTTTC
>many|TRBD1|TRBJ1-2|TRBV28
CASSLSGQGDYGYTF
TGTGCCAGCAGTTTATCCGGACAGGGTGACTATGGCTACACCTTC
>many|TRBD2|TRBJ2-1|TRBV4-1
CASSTPGAGTYNEQFF
TGCGCCAGCAGCACCCCGGGAGCGGGGACCTACAATGAGCAGTTCTTC
>many|TRBD2|TRBJ2-2|TRBV2
CASRAGGLVGTGELFF
TGTGCCAGCAGAGCGGGGGGCCTCGTAGGAACCGGGGAGCTGTTTTTT
>many|TRBD2|TRBJ2-1|TRBV20-1
CSARSKGASGYNEQFF
TGCAGTGCTAGAAGTAAAGGGGCTAGCGGCTACAATGAGCAGTTCTTC
>NA|NA|TRBJ2-1|TRBV7-8
CASSLRGGLNEQFF
TGTGCCAGCAGCTTAAGGGGTGGTCTTAATGAGCAGTTCTTC
>many|NA|TRBJ1-1|TRBV12-3/TRBV12-4
CASTLTGDTEAFF
TGTGCCAGCACTCTCACCGGGGACACTGAAGCTTTCTTT
>NA|NA|TRBJ1-1|TRBV10-2
CASSDGVQGVNTEAFF
TGCGCCAGCAGTGATGGTGTTCAGGGAGTGAACACTGAAGCTTTCTTT